The 18 T cell receptor beta chains below were found in one sample sequenced in a study of cytomegalovirus exposure and HLA in healthy donors (dated by TCRdb to 2016 to 2017). Receptor libraries were prepared by the immunoSEQ multiplex PCR assay. TCRdb re-hosts the immuneACCESS table, in-frame sequences only. Its copies lack some clones; in the studies checked, an unresolved V gene accounts for under half of them, and the cause for the rest is not known. The sample has 230,000 or so clones on record, around 90% of them singletons. The top ten clonotypes cover about 3% of the sample. The sequencing input was PBMCs. Receptors were obtained from a woman younger than 30 in good health and CMV-seronegative.

The V call is TRBV5-1, the J call TRBJ2-5, with a tentative D call TRBD1 (6 bases). Germline V gene data show CDR1 as SGHRS and CDR2 as YFSETQ. The CDR3 sequence is 14 residues long. The V gene lost 0 bases and the J gene lost 7 bases, with 13 bases spanning the gap. The CDR3, as DNA: TGCGCCAGCAGCTTGGCTCTGGGGGCAGGGACCCAGTACTTC. It is translated as CASSLALGAGTQYF.

J is TRBJ2-7 and V is TRBV29-1; no clear D. The V and J ends lost 4 bases and 0 bases respectively, with 10 bases between them. The length of the CDR3 is 13 residues. Germline V gene sequence: CDR1 SQVTM, CDR2 ANQGSEA. DNA of the CDR3: TGCAGCGTTGTAACATCCGACTCCTACGAGCAGTACTTC. Protein: CSVVTSDSYEQYF.

This clone was detected once. CDR3 bases: TGTGCCAGCAGTTCACCGGGACTAGAGGAGGGCACAGATACGCAGTATTTT. Its translation is CASSSPGLEEGTDTQYF. V is TRBV5-6 and J is TRBJ2-3; 8 bases fit TRBD2. J gave up 1 base and V 5 bases, and 12 bases lay outside the gene matches. CDR1 is SGHDT and CDR2 is YYEEEE in the germline V gene. This CDR3 region has 17 residues.

The J gene is TRBJ1-4, the V gene TRBV5-1; TRBD1 matches at 9 bases. With 0 bases clipped from V and 7 bases from J, the junction kept 13 bases outside the gene matches. Germline V CDR1 and CDR2: SGHRS, YFSETQ. This CDR3 spans 18 amino acids. In nucleotides, the CDR3 is TGCGCCAGCAGCTTGGTCGGGACAGGGATTATAGTAGGTGAAAAACTGTTTTTT. Protein: CASSLVGTGIIVGEKLFF.

The chain links TRBV29-1 to TRBJ2-3; 8 bases are shared with TRBD1. Trimming at V came to 7 bases and at J to 2 bases, leaving 8 bases not matched to a gene. This CDR3 has 14 amino acids. CDR1 and CDR2 (germline): SQVTM, ANQGSEA. The CDR3 region has the DNA TGCAGCGCCAAGGACAGGGTCTACACAGATACGCAGTATTTT. Translated, it gives CSAKDRVYTDTQYF.

The chain links TRBV27 to TRBJ2-7, with 10 bases aligning to TRBD1. With V trimmed by 3 bases and J by 7 bases, 9 bases remained unmatched. Germline V lookup: CDR1 MNHEY, CDR2 SMNVEV (reference sequence). The CDR3 totals 15 residues. The CDR3 loop is CASSLTGGAGGEQYF. The CDR3 DNA follows: TGTGCCAGCAGTTTGACAGGGGGCGCGGGTGGGGAGCAGTACTTC.

The rearrangement uses TRBV28 and TRBJ2-7; 7 bases agree with TRBD2. The CDR3 totals 16 residues. Germline V lookup: CDR1 MDHEN, CDR2 SYDVKM. V gave up 6 bases and J gave up 0 bases; unmatched junction bases: 11. CDR3 loop: CASRTRKRGSSYEQYF. CDR3 coding DNA: TGTGCCAGCAGAACTAGAAAGCGGGGCAGCTCCTACGAGCAGTACTTC. Full variable domain (outside the CDR3, taken from reference TRBV28 and TRBJ2-7): DVKVTQSSRYLVKRTGEKVFLECVQDMDHENMFWYRQDPGLGLRLIYFSYDVKMKEKGDIPEGYSVSREKKERFSLILESASTNQTSMYLCASRTRKRGSSYEQYFGPGTRLTVT.

V is TRBV11-3 and J is TRBJ2-2, with 9 bases that match TRBD2. Germline CDR1 is SGHNT and CDR2 is YENEEA. The CDR3 has 14 amino acids. V shed 2 bases and J 10 bases; nucleotides not matched to a gene: 5. CDR3: CASSLLTSGSELFF. CDR3 DNA sequence: TGTGCCAGCAGCTTATTGACTAGCGGATCGGAGCTGTTTTTT.

The chain recombines TRBV29-1 with TRBJ2-7; weak D call: TRBD2 (6 bases). Germline V gene data show CDR1 as SQVTM and CDR2 as ANQGSEA. Trimming stripped 5 bases from V and 2 bases from J, with 19 bases between. The CDR3 totals 15 residues. CDR3 region: CSVKWAGQGPYEQYF. The CDR3 DNA reads TGCAGCGTTAAGTGGGCGGGGCAGGGCCCCTACGAGCAGTACTTC.

The rearrangement uses TRBV27 and TRBJ2-3; TRBD1 aligns across 10 bases. With 5 bases clipped from V and 4 bases from J, the junction kept 15 bases outside the gene matches. CDR1 MNHEY and CDR2 SMNVEV come from the germline V gene (reference sequence). This CDR3 region has 18 residues. The CDR3 spells CASSPRAPGTGVPDTQYF. CDR3 in DNA: TGTGCCAGCAGTCCGCGTGCTCCCGGGACAGGGGTCCCAGATACGCAGTATTTT.

The chain is built from TRBV6-1 and TRBJ2-7, with D possibly being TRBD1 (7 bases). V was shortened by 5 bases and J by 4 bases, with 15 bases between the two germline ends. The CDR3 has 14 residues. Germline CDR1 reads MNHNS; CDR2 reads SASEGT. The chain's CDR3 is CASSPLSGGYEQYF. CDR3 in DNA: TGTGCCAGCAGTCCACTCTCAGGGGGGTACGAGCAGTACTTC.

The CDR3 is CAWTRLRGTGGSGNTIYF. The CDR3 DNA follows: TGTGCCTGGACTCGCTTGCGGGGGACAGGGGGATCTGGAAACACCATATATTTT. The V call is TRBV30, the J call TRBJ1-3; 11 nucleotides agree with TRBD1. CDR3 length equals 18 residues. V was pared by 4 bases and J by 1 base, with 12 bases of the junction left unmatched. Germline CDR1 GTSNPN, CDR2 SVGIG (reference sequence).

The chain employs TRBV4-1 and TRBJ1-3; 8 positions match TRBD1. V lost 6 bases, J lost 6 bases, and 10 bases stayed unmatched. CDR1 is MGHRA and CDR2 is YSYEKL in the germline V gene. This CDR3 contains 15 residues. CDR3 in DNA: TGCGCCAGCAGACTACGGACAGGGATTGAAAACACCATATATTTT. Amino acids: CASRLRTGIENTIYF.

The chain combines TRBV6-6 with TRBJ2-1; 9 nucleotides align to TRBD1. Germline lookup yields CDR1 MNHNY and CDR2 SVGAGI (reference sequence). CDR3 length: 15 residues. The trim removed 6 bases at V and 6 bases at J, leaving 9 bases unmatched. This CDR3 reads CASSPLGTGLNEQFF. The CDR3 DNA reads as TGTGCCAGCAGCCCCCTAGGGACAGGGCTCAATGAGCAGTTCTTC.

Comment on this clone: Other nucleotide sequences in the sample specify the same CDR3. The rearrangement links TRBV29-1 to TRBJ1-2; weak D call: TRBD1 (5 bases). Germline V lookup: CDR1 SQVTM, CDR2 ANQGSEA. Trimming took off 6 bases at V and 3 bases at J, with 11 bases between the two ends. The CDR3 has 12 residues. The CDR3 DNA reads as TGCAGCGTCGTGACAGAGCACTATGGCTACACCTTC. Protein sequence: CSVVTEHYGYTF.

The sample holds a few counts of this clone. J is TRBJ2-7 and V is TRBV6-5; 10 bases line up with TRBD2. CDR1 is MNHEY and CDR2 is SVGAGI in the germline V gene. The V segment lost 4 bases and the J segment 2 bases; nucleotides outside the gene matches: 5. The length of the CDR3 is 15 residues. DNA of the CDR3: TGTGCCAGCAGTTCCCCGACTAGCGGGCCCTACGAGCAGTACTTC. It codes for CASSSPTSGPYEQYF.

The sample holds one count of this clone. V usage is TRBV7-9 and J usage is TRBJ2-5; D possibly corresponds to TRBD1 (6 bases). This CDR3 comprises 15 residues. V gave up 3 bases and J gave up 4 bases, with 15 bases separating them. Germline V CDR1 and CDR2: SEHNR, FQNEAQ (reference sequence). The CDR3 region is CASSFLQGLIETQYF. The CDR3 nucleotides are TGTGCCAGCAGCTTCCTACAGGGCTTGATAGAGACCCAGTACTTC.

The chain carries TRBV28 and TRBJ2-5; TRBD1 might be the D (6 bases). CDR3 length equals 13 residues. Trimming took off 6 bases at V and 0 bases at J, with 8 bases between the two ends. The germline V gene has CDR1 MDHEN and CDR2 SYDVKM. This CDR3 reads CASRQGNQETQYF. Written as DNA, the CDR3 is TGTGCCAGCAGACAGGGAAACCAAGAGACCCAGTACTTC.